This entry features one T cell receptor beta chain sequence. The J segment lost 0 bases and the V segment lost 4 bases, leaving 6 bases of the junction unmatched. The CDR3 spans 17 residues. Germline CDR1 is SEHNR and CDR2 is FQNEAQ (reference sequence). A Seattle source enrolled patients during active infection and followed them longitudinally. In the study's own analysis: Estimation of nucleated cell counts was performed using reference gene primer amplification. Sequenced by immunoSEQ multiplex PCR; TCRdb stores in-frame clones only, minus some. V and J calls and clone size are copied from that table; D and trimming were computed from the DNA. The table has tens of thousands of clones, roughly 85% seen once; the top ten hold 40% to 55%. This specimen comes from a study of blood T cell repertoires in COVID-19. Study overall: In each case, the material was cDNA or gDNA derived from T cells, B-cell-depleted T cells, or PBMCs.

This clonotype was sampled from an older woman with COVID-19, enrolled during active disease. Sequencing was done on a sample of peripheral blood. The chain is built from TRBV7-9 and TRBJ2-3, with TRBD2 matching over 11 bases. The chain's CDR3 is CASSSRIAGGSTDTQYF. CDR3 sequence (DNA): TGTGCCAGCAGCTCCCGAATAGCGGGAGGGAGCACAGATACGCAGTATTTT.